The entry that follows covers one TCR beta chain sequence. The data are from a study of T cell clones after liver transplantation. CDR1 and CDR2 (germline): MNHNS, SASEGT. V was cut by 5 bases and J by 6 bases, with 13 bases left in between. CDR3 size: 13 residues. Sequenced by immunoSEQ multiplex PCR; TCRdb stores in-frame clones only, minus some. This sample has around 43,000 clones, with about 82% found just once. The sequences come from CD4+ T cells from blood, collected 24 months after liver transplant. The clonotype was recovered from a human patient who received a liver transplant. A share of the T cells may be of graft donor origin. The chain is built from TRBV6-1 and TRBJ1-1, with a tentative D call TRBD1 (6 bases). The CDR3 region is CASSTIQGPEAFF. CDR3 coding DNA: TGTGCCAGCAGTACTATACAGGGACCTGAAGCTTTCTTT.